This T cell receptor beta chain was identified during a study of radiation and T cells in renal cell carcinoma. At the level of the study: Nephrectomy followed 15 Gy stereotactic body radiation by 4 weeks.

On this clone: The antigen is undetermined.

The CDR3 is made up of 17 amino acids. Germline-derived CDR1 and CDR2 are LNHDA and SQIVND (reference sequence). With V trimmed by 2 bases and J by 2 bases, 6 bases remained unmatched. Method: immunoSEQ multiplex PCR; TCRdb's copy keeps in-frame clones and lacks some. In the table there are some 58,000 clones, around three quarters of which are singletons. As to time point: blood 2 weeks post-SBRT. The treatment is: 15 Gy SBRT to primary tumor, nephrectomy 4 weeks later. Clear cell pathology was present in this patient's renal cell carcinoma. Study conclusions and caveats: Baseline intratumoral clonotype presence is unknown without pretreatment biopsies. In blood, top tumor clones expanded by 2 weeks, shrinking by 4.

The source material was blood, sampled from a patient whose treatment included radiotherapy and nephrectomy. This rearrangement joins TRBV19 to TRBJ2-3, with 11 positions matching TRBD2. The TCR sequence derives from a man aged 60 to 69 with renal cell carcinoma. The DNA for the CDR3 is TGTGCCAGTAGTATATCAAGACTAGCGGGAAACACAGATACGCAGTATTTT. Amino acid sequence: CASSISRLAGNTDTQYF.